This T cell receptor (beta chain) came from a study of cytomegalovirus exposure and HLA in healthy donors. Study-level information: An earlier analysis identified 117 million unique TCR beta sequences in about 190 million T cells. Early on, a data release was issued that held 80 million or so unique TCRs from HLA-typed donors.

The V segment lost 1 base and the J segment 4 bases; nucleotides outside the gene matches: 11. The CDR3 contains 18 residues. Per the germline V gene, CDR1 is SGHTA and CDR2 is FQGNSA. Worth noting for this clone: The antigen remains undetermined.

General study findings and limits: Reportedly, TCR beta sequences accurately predicted HLA-A and HLA-B alleles in most subjects. Reported performance of the classifier showed diagnosis of cytomegalovirus status with high specificity and sensitivity.

The PCR contained 60 Vbeta and 13 Jbeta primers. This table comes from immunoSEQ multiplex PCR, and its TCRdb copy is limited to in-frame clones, with some not included. The profile shows some 70,000 clones, 82% of them singletons. Sequenced material: PBMCs. The origin of this receptor is a man aged 18 to 30 in good health and CMV-seronegative. J is TRBJ2-3 and V is TRBV7-2; 10 positions match TRBD2. The CDR3 DNA follows: TGTGCCAGCAGCTTAGTTCGGGTAGCGGGGGGCCGGGCAGATACGCAGTATTTT. Its translation is CASSLVRVAGGRADTQYF.